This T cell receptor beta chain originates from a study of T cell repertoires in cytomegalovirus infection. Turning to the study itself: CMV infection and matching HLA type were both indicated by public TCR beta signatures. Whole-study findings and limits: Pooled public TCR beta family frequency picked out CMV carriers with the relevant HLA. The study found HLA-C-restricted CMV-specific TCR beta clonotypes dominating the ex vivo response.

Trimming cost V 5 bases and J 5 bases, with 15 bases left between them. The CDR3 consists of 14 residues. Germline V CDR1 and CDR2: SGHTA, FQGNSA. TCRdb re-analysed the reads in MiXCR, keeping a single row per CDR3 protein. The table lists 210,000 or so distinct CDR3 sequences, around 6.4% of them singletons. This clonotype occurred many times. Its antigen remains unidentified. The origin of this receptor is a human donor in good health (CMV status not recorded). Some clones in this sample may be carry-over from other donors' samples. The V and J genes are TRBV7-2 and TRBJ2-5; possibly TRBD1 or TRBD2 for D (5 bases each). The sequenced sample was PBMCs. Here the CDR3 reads CASSPSWGGETQYF. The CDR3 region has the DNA TGTGCCAGCAGCCCCAGTTGGGGCGGGGAGACCCAGTACTTC.